This TCR beta chain was found in a study of cytomegalovirus exposure and HLA in healthy donors. At the level of the study: Earlier sequencing of some 190 million T cells yielded approximately 120 million unique TCR beta sequences.

Study outcomes and limitations: Differences between HLA loci emerged in a later analysis of TCR association rates, with DRB1 most and HLA-C fewest. Later analysis revealed greater clonal expansion in HLA-associated TCR beta chains than in equally common others. Being productive about 87% or about 30% of the time was typical of most TCR beta V segments in an earlier analysis.

Primers included in the PCR were 60 Vbeta and 13 Jbeta primers. Clones were read by immunoSEQ multiplex PCR, and TCRdb kept only the in-frame ones, dropping some. The sample has around 150,000 clones, about 81% seen once. The length of the CDR3 is 16 residues. Germline V lookup: CDR1 GTSNPN, CDR2 SVGIG (reference sequence). V trimming: 3 bases; J trimming: 5 bases; junction bases outside the gene matches: 14. This clone was counted once. Its antigen is currently unknown. The sequenced sample was PBMCs. The sequence derives from a woman younger than 35 in good health and CMV-seronegative. The chain uses TRBV30 and TRBJ1-1, with 8 bases matching TRBD1. CDR3 in amino acids: CAWSEKPQGAYTEAFF. The CDR3 bases are TGTGCCTGGAGCGAGAAACCCCAGGGGGCTTATACTGAAGCTTTCTTT.